This T cell receptor (beta chain) is drawn from a study of blood T cell repertoires in COVID-19. Whole-study context: COVID-19 samples collected from the United States, Italy and Spain covered acute and convalescent phases. From T cells, B-cell-depleted T cells, or PBMCs came the material, which was cDNA or gDNA.

Germline CDR1 reads SGHNT; CDR2 reads YYREEE (reference sequence). The V and J ends lost 3 bases and 7 bases, in that order; junction bases with no gene match: 17. The CDR3 has 17 amino acids. The table came from immunoSEQ multiplex PCR; TCRdb's copy has only in-frame clones and leaves some out. The profile shows 200,000 to 300,000 clones, about nine tenths of them singletons. The clonotype comes from a man aged 40-49 years who had recovered from COVID-19. The sequenced sample was PBMCs or T cells enriched from blood (not recorded which). The V call is TRBV5-4, the J call TRBJ2-5, with 8 bases that match TRBD1. The CDR3 sequence is CASSSGGMGPIIGTQYF. As DNA, the CDR3 is TGTGCCAGCAGCTCAGGGGGCATGGGCCCCATTATAGGGACCCAGTACTTC.